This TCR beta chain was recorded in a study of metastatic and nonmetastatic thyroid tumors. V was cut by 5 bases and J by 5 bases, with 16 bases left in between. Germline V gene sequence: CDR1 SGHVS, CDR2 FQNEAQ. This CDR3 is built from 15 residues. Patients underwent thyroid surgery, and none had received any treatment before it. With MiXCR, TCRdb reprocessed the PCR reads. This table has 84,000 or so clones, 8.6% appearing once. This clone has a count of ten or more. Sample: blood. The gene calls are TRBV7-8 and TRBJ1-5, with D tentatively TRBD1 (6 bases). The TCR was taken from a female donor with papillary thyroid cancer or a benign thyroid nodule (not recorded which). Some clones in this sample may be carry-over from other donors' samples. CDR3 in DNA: TGTGCCAGCAGCCAAGGCAGGGACACCTATCAGCCCCAGCATTTT. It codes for CASSQGRDTYQPQHF.